A single TCR beta chain is shown here with its context. What it binds is unknown. The primer mix had 60 Vbeta and 13 Jbeta primers. Produced via immunoSEQ multiplex PCR; TCRdb's table is partial and in-frame only. This sample has fewer than 200,000 clones; about 75% occur once, and the top ten carry approximately 3%. The sample belongs to a study of cytomegalovirus exposure and HLA in healthy donors. Study-level findings and limits: Rare TCR sequences predominated, though certain public TCRs were found in many donors.

CDR1 is MNHEY and CDR2 is SMNVEV in the germline V gene (reference sequence). This CDR3 has 13 residues. The V segment lost 5 bases and the J segment 3 bases; nucleotides outside the gene matches: 4. The chain links TRBV27 to TRBJ2-7, with 7 bases identical to TRBD1. The TCR sequence derives from a woman in her forties or fifties in good health and CMV-seropositive. Input material: PBMCs. CDR3 DNA sequence: TGTGCCAGCAGTCGACAGGGTAGCTACGAGCAGTACTTC. Translated: CASSRQGSYEQYF.